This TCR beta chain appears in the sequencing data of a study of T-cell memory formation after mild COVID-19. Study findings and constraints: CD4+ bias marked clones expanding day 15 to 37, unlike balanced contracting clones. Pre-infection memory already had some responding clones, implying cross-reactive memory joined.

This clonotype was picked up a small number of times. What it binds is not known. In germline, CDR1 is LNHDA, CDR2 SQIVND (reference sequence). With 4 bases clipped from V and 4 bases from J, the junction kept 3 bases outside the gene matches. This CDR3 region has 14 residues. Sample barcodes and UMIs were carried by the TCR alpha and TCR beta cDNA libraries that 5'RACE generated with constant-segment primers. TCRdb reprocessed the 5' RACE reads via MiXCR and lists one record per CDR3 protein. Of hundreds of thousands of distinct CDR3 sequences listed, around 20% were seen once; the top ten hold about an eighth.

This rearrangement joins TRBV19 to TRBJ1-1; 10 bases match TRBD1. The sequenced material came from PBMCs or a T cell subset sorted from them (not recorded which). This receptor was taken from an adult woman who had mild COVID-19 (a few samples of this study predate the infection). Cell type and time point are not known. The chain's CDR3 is CASSTRTGGTEAFF. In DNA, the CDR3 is TGTGCCAGTAGTACCCGGACAGGGGGCACTGAAGCTTTCTTT. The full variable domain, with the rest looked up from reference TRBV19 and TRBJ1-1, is DGGITQSPKYLFRKEGQNVTLSCEQNLNHDAMYWYRQDPGQGLRLIYYSQIVNDFQKGDIAEGYSVSREKKESFPLTVTSAQKNPTAFYLCASSTRTGGTEAFFGQGTRLTVV.